This T cell receptor beta chain came from a study of metastatic and nonmetastatic thyroid tumors (dated by TCRdb to between 2020 and 2021). Study-wide context: Repertoires from peripheral blood and from tumor or nodule tissue samples of malignant and benign thyroid patients were compared. On the study overall, not on this receptor specifically: In both blood and tumor samples, malignant tumors were reported to have significantly higher TCR beta diversity than benign nodules.

About this clone: Its cognate antigen has yet to be identified. Within one base of it there is no much larger clone, and no base qualities were kept.

No treatment had been received by any patient before thyroid surgery. Using T-cell receptor beta sequencing, the study looked back at clinical samples from patients collected from about 2012 to 2018. The CDR3 spans 14 residues, from the cysteine through the phenylalanine. Only the CDR3 DNA is retained, 42 bases long and in frame from the first base. Based on the germline V gene, the CDR1 and CDR2 sequences are MNHNS and SASEGT. V is reduced by 6 bases and J by 1 base, leaving a spacing of 12 bases between them. Libraries were built with PCR. The data were produced on an Illumina HiSeq 4000. High-throughput sequencing was used to profile the TCR beta-chain CDR3 region of each patient. For the original study's pipeline: A classifier to discriminate distant-metastatic papillary thyroid cancer patients was built from CDR3 differences across clinicopathological groups. To measure repertoire diversity the researchers used the Shannon index, while the Morisita-Horn index served to gauge how similar the tumor and blood repertoires were. TCRdb reanalyzed the raw reads on its own, using fastp at Q25 for trimming and MiXCR for clone calling, and kept in-frame beta chains. The V and J calls, along with clone size, are taken from TCRdb and not from the paper's own processing. Across this sample there are about 8,000 clones, with over 20% seen only once. In total, the top ten clones hold approximately 18% of the sample.

The sample taken for sequencing was adjacent normal tissue. This receptor was identified in a female donor with papillary thyroid cancer or a benign thyroid nodule (not recorded which). Some clones in this sample may be carry-over from other donors' samples. The chain is assembled from TRBV6-1 and TRBJ1-2, with the identity of the D gene unclear. The DNA is TGTGCCAGCAGGGTTCGTCCGGATAACTATGGCTACACCTTC. Translated, it reads CASRVRPDNYGYTF.